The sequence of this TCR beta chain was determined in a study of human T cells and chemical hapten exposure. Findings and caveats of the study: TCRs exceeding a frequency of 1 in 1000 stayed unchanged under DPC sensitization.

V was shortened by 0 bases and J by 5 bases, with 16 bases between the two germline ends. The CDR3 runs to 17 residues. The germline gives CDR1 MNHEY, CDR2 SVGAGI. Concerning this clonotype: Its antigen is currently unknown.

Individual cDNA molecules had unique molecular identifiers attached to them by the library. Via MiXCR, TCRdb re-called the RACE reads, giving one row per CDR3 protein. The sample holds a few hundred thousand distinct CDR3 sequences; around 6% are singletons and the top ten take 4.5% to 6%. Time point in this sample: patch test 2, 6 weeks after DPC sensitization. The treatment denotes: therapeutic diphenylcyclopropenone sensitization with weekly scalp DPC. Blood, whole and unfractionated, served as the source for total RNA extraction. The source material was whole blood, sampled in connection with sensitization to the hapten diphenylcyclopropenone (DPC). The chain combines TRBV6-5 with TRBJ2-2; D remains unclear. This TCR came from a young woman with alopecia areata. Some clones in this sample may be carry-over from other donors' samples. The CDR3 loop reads CASSYSSTRRGTGELFF. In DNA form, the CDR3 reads TGTGCCAGCAGTTACTCATCGACCCGACGAGGAACCGGGGAGCTGTTTTTT.